This TCR beta chain is drawn from a study of T cells in Graves' hyperthyroidism and ophthalmopathy (dated by TCRdb to about 2019). Describing the broader study: Peripheral blood was sampled at the time of initial diagnosis, prior to any treatment. To identify distinguishing TCR V-J signatures, a discovery cohort of 100 patients was used, comprising 43 with Graves' ophthalmopathy and around 60 with stable Graves' hyperthyroidism. An independent validation cohort of fewer than 20 hyperthyroidism patients and about 15 patients who later progressed to ophthalmopathy tested prospective prediction of ophthalmopathy. The 95 to 100 discovery patients were randomly divided into training and test sets at a 7:3 ratio. In several Graves' hyperthyroidism patients, the study also compared T-cell repertoires from thyroid tissue with T-cell repertoires from blood. After blood sampling, hyperthyroidism patients were treated with methimazole at a starting dose of 30 mg daily, and ophthalmopathy patients were treated with high-dose intravenous methylprednisolone. According to the paper, TCR Vbeta CDR3 sequencing was carried out on more than 120 peripheral blood samples, which came from some 41 ophthalmopathy, about 75 hyperthyroidism and about 17 progressor patients. Results the study describes overall, beyond this receptor: No statistical method was used to set the sample size in advance, and investigators knew the group allocation. Most expanded thyroid clonotypes (frequency above 0.001) were also detected in blood, a finding suggesting that blood repertoires may reflect thyroid immune responses. In validation, the model predicted progression to ophthalmopathy with approximately 71% sensitivity and 72% to 85% specificity, a median of roughly seven months before onset. Ophthalmopathy was separated from stable hyperthyroidism by a 13 V-J signature model, with over 85% sensitivity and 81% to 82% specificity obtained in cross-validation and 80%/75% obtained in testing.

A patient counted as having stable Graves' hyperthyroidism if no progression to ophthalmopathy occurred over 18 months of follow-up. Hyperthyroidism patients were newly diagnosed, had a disease duration of under 2 months, and were aged 18 to 65 years. Any patient with an uncontrolled infection, another autoimmune disease, pregnancy or lactation was excluded. Diagnoses relied on clinical symptoms, serum thyroxine and TRAb, thyroid ultrasound and orbital computed tomography. PBMCs were separated from over 9 ml of fresh peripheral blood using Ficoll-Paque density gradient centrifugation. Total RNA was extracted using Trizol reagent, and RNA quality was assessed on an Agilent 2100 Bioanalyzer. This clonotype has only a few counts. Its specific antigen is unknown. Base quality data are lacking; no much larger clone is found one base away. Amplification of TCR beta CDR3 regions was carried out from RNA transcripts. The TCR CDR3 was subjected to a first round of RT-PCR using the HTBI primer set and the Qiagen OneStep RT-PCR kit. Libraries were constructed in a second round of multiplex PCR, after which size selection and purification were performed. Libraries were sequenced paired-end with 100 bp reads on an Illumina HiSeq2000. Per the original workflow: SOAPnuke was used to process the raw data, with reads discarded if the reads contained adapters or uncalled bases, had a mean Phred below 15, or lacked an exact constant-primer or identifier match. COPE v1.2.5 was used to merge high-quality paired reads, and clonotypes were defined as unique nucleotide sequences. MiTCR v1.1 was used to align the clonotypes against IMGT TRBV, TRBD and TRBJ reference segments. The analysis included only V-J combinations with a frequency above 0.0001, which together covered more than 98% of the repertoires. A TCS score was defined as the ratio of F50 (clonal expansion) to E x V (chaos), with BLOSUM62-based TCRdist applied between CDR3 peptides within each V-J. Welch's t-statistics and random forest reduced 500 to 650 V-J features to fewer than 15, which were used in a naive Bayes classifier (R e1071). TCRdb took the public reads, trimmed them with fastp at Q25, ran MiXCR for clone calling and kept in-frame beta chains. Every distinct CDR3 protein forms one entry, paired with its most common genes and DNA. The V and J calls, along with clone size, are taken from TCRdb and not from the paper's own processing. For this sample the table gives some 740,000 distinct CDR3 sequences, of which 12% to 15% were detected only once. The ten biggest clones cover roughly 10% of the sample.

Trimming takes 2 bases from V and 5 bases from J, and the germline ends sit 16 bases apart. Including the terminal cysteine and phenylalanine, the CDR3 comprises 16 residues. Of the read, only the CDR3 DNA is kept; its 48 bases are in frame from base 1. Based on the germline V gene, the CDR1 and CDR2 sequences are MGHRA and YSYEKL. Sequences were obtained from blood. This chain is built from TRBV4-1 and TRBJ2-1; TRBD1 is possibly the D segment (6 matching bases). This clonotype was sampled from a woman aged 18-35 years with Graves' hyperthyroidism. The sequenced DNA is TGCGCCAGCAGCCAATCCCCCACGGGACATAACAATGAGCAGTTCTTC. Translated, this is CASSQSPTGHNNEQFF.